This record concerns one TCR beta chain sequence. The CDR3 covers 15 residues. Deletions cut 2 bases from V and 8 bases from J, with 16 bases between. Germline V CDR1 and CDR2: MNHEY, SVGAGI. This sample is drawn from a study of blood T cell repertoires in COVID-19. Study overall: The study drew acute and convalescent COVID-19 samples from the United States, Italy and Spain. Sources were T cells, B-cell-depleted T cells, or PBMCs; the material itself was cDNA or gDNA.

Study processing details: Reference gene primer amplification gave estimated nucleated cell counts. This table comes from immunoSEQ multiplex PCR, and its TCRdb copy is limited to in-frame clones, with some not included. V and J calls and clone size are given by that table; D and trimming were obtained from the DNA. This table has 110,000 or so clones, 84% appearing once. The receptor was derived from a woman aged 40 to 55 with acute or convalescent COVID-19. Sequencing was performed on peripheral blood. V gene TRBV6-5 combines with J gene TRBJ2-1; D unresolved. CDR3 protein: CASSYSPVIGHEQFF. The CDR3 region has the DNA TGTGCCAGCAGTTACAGTCCGGTCATTGGGCATGAGCAGTTCTTC.